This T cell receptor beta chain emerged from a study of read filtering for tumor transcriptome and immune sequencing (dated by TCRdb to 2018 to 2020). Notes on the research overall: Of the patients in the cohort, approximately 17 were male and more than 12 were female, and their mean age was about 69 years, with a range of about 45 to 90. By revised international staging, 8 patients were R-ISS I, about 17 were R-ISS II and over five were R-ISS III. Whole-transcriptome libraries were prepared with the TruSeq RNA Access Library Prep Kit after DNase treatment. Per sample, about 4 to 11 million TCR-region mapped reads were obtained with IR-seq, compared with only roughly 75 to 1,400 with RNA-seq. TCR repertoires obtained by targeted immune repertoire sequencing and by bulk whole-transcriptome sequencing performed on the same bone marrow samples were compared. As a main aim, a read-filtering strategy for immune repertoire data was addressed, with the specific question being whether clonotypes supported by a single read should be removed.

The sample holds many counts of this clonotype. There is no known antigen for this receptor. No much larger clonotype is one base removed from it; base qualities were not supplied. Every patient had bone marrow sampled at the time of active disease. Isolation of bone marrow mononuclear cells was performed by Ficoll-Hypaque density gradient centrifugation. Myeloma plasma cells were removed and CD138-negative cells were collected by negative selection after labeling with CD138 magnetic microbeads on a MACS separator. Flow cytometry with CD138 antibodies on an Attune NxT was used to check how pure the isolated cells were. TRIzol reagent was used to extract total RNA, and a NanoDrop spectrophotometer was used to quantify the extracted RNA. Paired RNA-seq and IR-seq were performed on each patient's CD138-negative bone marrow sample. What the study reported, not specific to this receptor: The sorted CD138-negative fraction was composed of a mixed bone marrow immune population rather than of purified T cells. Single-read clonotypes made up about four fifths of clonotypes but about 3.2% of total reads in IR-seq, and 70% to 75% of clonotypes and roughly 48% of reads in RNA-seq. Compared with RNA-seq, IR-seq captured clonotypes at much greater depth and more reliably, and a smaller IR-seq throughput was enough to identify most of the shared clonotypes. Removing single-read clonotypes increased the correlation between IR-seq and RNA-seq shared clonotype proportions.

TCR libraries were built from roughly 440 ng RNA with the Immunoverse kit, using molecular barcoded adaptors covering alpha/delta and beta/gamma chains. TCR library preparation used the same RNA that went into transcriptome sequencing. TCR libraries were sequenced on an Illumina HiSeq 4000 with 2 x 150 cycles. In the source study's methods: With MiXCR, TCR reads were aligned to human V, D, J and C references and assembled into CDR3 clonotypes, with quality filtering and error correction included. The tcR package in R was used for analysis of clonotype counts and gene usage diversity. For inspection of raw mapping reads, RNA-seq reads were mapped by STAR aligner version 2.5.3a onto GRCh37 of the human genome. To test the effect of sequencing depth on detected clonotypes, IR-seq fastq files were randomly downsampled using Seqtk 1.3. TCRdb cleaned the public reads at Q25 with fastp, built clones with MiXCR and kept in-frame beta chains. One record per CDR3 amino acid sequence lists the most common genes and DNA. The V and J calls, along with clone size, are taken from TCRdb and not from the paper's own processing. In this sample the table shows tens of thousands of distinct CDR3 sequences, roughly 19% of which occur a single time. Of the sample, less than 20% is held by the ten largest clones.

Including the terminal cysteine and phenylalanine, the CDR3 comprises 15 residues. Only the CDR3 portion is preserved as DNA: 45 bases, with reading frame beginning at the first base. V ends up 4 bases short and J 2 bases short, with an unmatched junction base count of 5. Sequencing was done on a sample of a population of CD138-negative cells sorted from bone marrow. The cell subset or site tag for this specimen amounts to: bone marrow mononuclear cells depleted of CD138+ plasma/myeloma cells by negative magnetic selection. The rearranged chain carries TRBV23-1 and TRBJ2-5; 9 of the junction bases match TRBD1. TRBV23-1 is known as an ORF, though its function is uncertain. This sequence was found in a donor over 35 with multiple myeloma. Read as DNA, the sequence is TGCGCCAGCAGTCGATCGACAGGGGGTCAAGAGACCCAGTACTTC. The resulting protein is CASSRSTGGQETQYF.